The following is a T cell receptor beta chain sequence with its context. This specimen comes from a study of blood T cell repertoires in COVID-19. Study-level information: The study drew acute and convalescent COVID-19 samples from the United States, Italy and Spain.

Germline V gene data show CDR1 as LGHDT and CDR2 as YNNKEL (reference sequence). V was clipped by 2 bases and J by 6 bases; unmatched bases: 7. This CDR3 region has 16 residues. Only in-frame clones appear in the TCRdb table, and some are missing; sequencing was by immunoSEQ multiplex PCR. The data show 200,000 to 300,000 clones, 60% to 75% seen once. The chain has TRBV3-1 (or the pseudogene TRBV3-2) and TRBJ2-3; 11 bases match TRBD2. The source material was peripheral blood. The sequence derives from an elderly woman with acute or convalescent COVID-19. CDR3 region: CASSQTAASGGDTQYF. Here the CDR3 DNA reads TGTGCCAGCAGCCAAACGGCGGCTAGCGGGGGGGATACGCAGTATTTT.